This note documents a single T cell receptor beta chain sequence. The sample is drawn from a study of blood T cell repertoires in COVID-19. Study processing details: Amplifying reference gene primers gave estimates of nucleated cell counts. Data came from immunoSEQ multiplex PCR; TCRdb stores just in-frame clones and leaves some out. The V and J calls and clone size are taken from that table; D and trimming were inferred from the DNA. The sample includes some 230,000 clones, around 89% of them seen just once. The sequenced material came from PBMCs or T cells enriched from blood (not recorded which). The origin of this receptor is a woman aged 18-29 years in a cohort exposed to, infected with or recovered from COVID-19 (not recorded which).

The CDR3, as DNA: TGTGCCAGCAGCTTCGAGACTAGCATCAATGAGCAGTTCTTC. Protein product: CASSFETSINEQFF. The chain uses TRBV5-4 and TRBJ2-1; 7 nucleotides align to TRBD2. Per the germline V gene, CDR1 is SGHNT and CDR2 is YYREEE (reference sequence). The CDR3 covers 14 residues. The V and J ends lost 2 bases and 6 bases, in that order; junction bases with no gene match: 5.